Presented here are 25 T cell receptor beta chains from one specimen sequenced in a study of blood T cell repertoires in COVID-19. Clones were sequenced by immunoSEQ multiplex PCR, and TCRdb holds only the in-frame ones, with some missing. The sample holds 100,000 to 150,000 clones, just under 90% seen once. Material for sequencing was peripheral blood. These receptors all stem from a woman between 50 and 59 years old with acute or convalescent COVID-19.

In its sample, this clone was seen a few times. The chain carries TRBV7-9 and TRBJ1-3; 8 bases agree with TRBD1. Germline V gene data show CDR1 as SEHNR and CDR2 as FQNEAQ (reference sequence). The CDR3 loop spans 18 amino acids. V gave up 3 bases and J gave up 0 bases; unmatched junction bases: 10. In nucleotides, the CDR3 is TGTGCCAGCAGCTTCGTTCAGGGGGCATGGACCTCTGGAAACACCATATATTTT. It specifies CASSFVQGAWTSGNTIYF. The variable domain in full, completed from reference TRBV7-9 and TRBJ1-3, reads DTGVSQNPRHKITKRGQNVTFRCDPISEHNRLYWYRQTLGQGPEFLTYFQNEAQLEKSRLLSDRFSAERPKGSFSTLEIQRTEQGDSAMYLCASSFVQGAWTSGNTIYFGEGSWLTVV.

The chain is built from TRBV13 and TRBJ2-3; possible D gene TRBD2, 6 bases. Trimming took 4 bases from V and 1 from J, leaving 9 bases between them. Looked up from germline, CDR1 is PRHDT and CDR2 is FYEKMQ (reference sequence). The CDR3 runs to 14 residues. The CDR3 spells CASSWGLGTDTQYF. In nucleotides, the CDR3 is TGTGCCAGCAGCTGGGGACTCGGCACAGATACGCAGTATTTT. Full variable domain (remainder filled in from reference TRBV13 and TRBJ2-3): AAGVIQSPRHLIKEKRETATLKCYPIPRHDTVYWYQQGPGQDPQFLISFYEKMQSDKGSIPDRFSAQQFSDYHSELNMSSLELGDSALYFCASSWGLGTDTQYFGPGTRLTVL.

The CDR3 loop is CSVARQGNTEAFF. CDR3 DNA: TGCAGCGTTGCCCGTCAGGGAAACACTGAAGCTTTCTTT. The chain recombines TRBV29-1 with TRBJ1-1; possibly TRBD1 for D (5 bases). The CDR3 runs 13 residues. Trimming cost V 4 bases and J 2 bases, with 11 bases left between them. Germline values: CDR1 SQVTM, CDR2 ANQGSEA.

The chain couples TRBV30 to TRBJ1-3, with D perhaps TRBD1 (6 bases). This CDR3 has 20 amino acids. V lost 1 base and J lost 3, with 28 bases in between. Germline-derived CDR1 and CDR2 are GTSNPN and SVGIG (reference sequence). The CDR3 region is CAWSAVRVLGQGFFGNTIYF. The CDR3 DNA reads TGTGCCTGGAGTGCAGTAAGGGTGTTGGGACAAGGGTTTTTTGGAAACACCATATATTTT.

J is TRBJ1-2 and V is TRBV6-2 or TRBV6-3, with D uncertain. V was cut by 2 bases and J by 10 bases, with 14 bases left in between. In germline, CDR1 is MNHEY, CDR2 SVGEGT. The CDR3 contains 13 residues. The CDR3 loop is CASSYRESLDYTF. The CDR3 nucleotides are TGTGCCAGCAGTTACAGGGAGTCTCTGGACTACACCTTC.

This clone occurred once. The V gene is TRBV21-1, the J gene TRBJ1-5. TRBV21-1 is annotated as a pseudogene. The CDR3 totals 17 residues. DNA for the CDR3: TGTGCCAGCAGCAACCAGCCGGAGGGGCTTGGCAATCAGCCCCAGCATTTT. This codes for CASSNQPEGLGNQPQHF.

This clone was seen a few times. V and J are TRBV9 and TRBJ1-2, with D tentatively TRBD1 (5 bases). Trimming took off 0 bases at V and 5 bases at J, with 14 bases between the two ends. This CDR3 contains 15 residues. Per germline, CDR1 SGDLS and CDR2 YYNGEE. The CDR3 coding sequence is TGTGCCAGCAGCGTAGATATCAGGGAACCGTATGGCTACACCTTC. It translates to CASSVDIREPYGYTF.

The V gene is TRBV27, the J gene TRBJ1-2; perhaps TRBD1 as D (6 bases). This CDR3 region has 13 residues. Per the germline V gene, CDR1 is MNHEY and CDR2 is SMNVEV (reference sequence). The V end lost 3 bases, the J end lost 4 bases, and 9 bases lay between the germline ends. CDR3 amino acids: CASSFIRGYGYTF. CDR3 DNA sequence: TGTGCCAGCAGTTTCATCAGGGGCTATGGCTACACCTTC.

The V call is TRBV9, the J call TRBJ1-1, with a weak D call TRBD1 (5 bases). CDR3 size: 15 residues. Looked up from germline, CDR1 is SGDLS and CDR2 is YYNGEE. Trimming stripped 0 bases from V and 1 base from J, with 10 bases between. CDR3: CASSVGQLGNTEAFF. Here the CDR3 DNA reads TGTGCCAGCAGCGTAGGACAGCTGGGGAACACTGAAGCTTTCTTT.

The gene calls are TRBV6-4 and TRBJ1-1, with 9 nucleotides matching TRBD1. Germline trimming cut 0 bases from V and 3 bases from J; bases unmatched to any gene: 2. The CDR3 spans 15 residues. Germline CDR1 is MRHNA and CDR2 is SNTAGT. CDR3 loop: CASSDSRTGDTEAFF. Written as DNA, the CDR3 is TGTGCCAGCAGTGACTCCCGGACAGGGGACACTGAAGCTTTCTTT.

Written as DNA, the CDR3 is TGTGCCAGCAGTTACACACTAGCGGGAGTCACCTACGAGCAGTACTTC. It specifies CASSYTLAGVTYEQYF. The chain joins TRBV6-5 to TRBJ2-7; the match to TRBD2 covers 11 bases. J lost 2 bases, V lost 2 bases, and 5 bases had no gene match. This CDR3 contains 16 residues. Looked up from germline, CDR1 is MNHEY and CDR2 is SVGAGI.

This rearrangement joins TRBV7-9 to TRBJ2-7; 10 nucleotides match TRBD1. Losses at the gene ends were 5 bases for V and 1 base for J; bases not matched to a gene: 5. CDR1 is SEHNR, CDR2 FQNEAQ, per germline (reference sequence). The CDR3 is made up of 15 amino acids. The DNA for the CDR3 is TGTGCCAGCAGCCCGAGGACAGGGGGGTCCTACGAGCAGTACTTC. Protein product: CASSPRTGGSYEQYF.

This clone was seen only once. The V gene is TRBV24-1, the J gene TRBJ1-1; D perhaps matches TRBD1 (6 bases). CDR1 KGHDR and CDR2 SFDVKD come from the germline V gene. The CDR3 contains 14 residues. With 4 bases removed from V and 1 base from J, the gap between germline ends came to 9 bases. The DNA of the CDR3 is TGTGCCACCAGTGAGACAGGTTCGAACACTGAAGCTTTCTTT. Translated: CATSETGSNTEAFF.

The chain employs TRBV11-2 and TRBJ2-1, with D possibly matching TRBD1 (5 bases). Per germline, CDR1 SGHAT and CDR2 FQNNGV. V was trimmed by 1 base and J by 7 bases, leaving 14 bases between them. The CDR3 length is 15 residues. The CDR3 nucleotides read TGTGCCAGCAGCTTAGTGCAACAGGTAGAAAATGAGCAGTTCTTC. Translated: CASSLVQQVENEQFF.

The V gene is TRBV20-1, the J gene TRBJ1-1; perhaps TRBD1 as D (5 bases). The CDR3 has 11 residues. Per the germline V gene, CDR1 is DFQATT and CDR2 is SNEGSKA (reference sequence). V gave up 4 bases and J gave up 6 bases, with 9 bases separating them. The chain's CDR3 is CSATGGPEAFF. The CDR3 DNA reads as TGCAGTGCTACCGGGGGACCTGAAGCTTTCTTT.

V is TRBV5-1 and J is TRBJ1-1; the D is unclear. Between the trimmed V and J ends, which lost 6 bases and 3 bases, there was a span of 6 bases. The CDR3 sequence is 11 residues long. The germline CDR1 and CDR2 sequences are SGHRS and YFSETQ. The CDR3 DNA sequence: TGCGCCAGCACCTCAGACACTGAAGCTTTCTTT. Amino acids: CASTSDTEAFF. The complete variable domain, with remaining parts taken from reference TRBV5-1 and TRBJ1-1, reads KAGVTQTPRYLIKTRGQQVTLSCSPISGHRSVSWYQQTPGQGLQFLFEYFSETQRNKGNFPGRFSGRQFSNSRSEMNVSTLELGDSALYLCASTSDTEAFFGQGTRLTVV.

This chain connects TRBV27 to TRBJ2-7; 9 nucleotides align to TRBD1. The CDR3 runs 17 residues. Germline CDR1 and CDR2: MNHEY and SMNVEV (reference sequence). V shed 4 bases and J 2 bases; nucleotides not matched to a gene: 12. CDR3 DNA: TGTGCCAGCAGTTCCCTGGGACAGGGATCGACTACCTACGAGCAGTACTTC. Protein product: CASSSLGQGSTTYEQYF.

This rearrangement joins TRBV2 to TRBJ1-2; D call uncertain. V gave up 11 bases and J gave up 6 bases, with 10 bases separating them. The CDR3 runs 10 residues. Germline assignment: CDR1 SNHLY and CDR2 FYNNEI. DNA for the CDR3: TGTGCCCTTCACCCAGATGGCTACACCTTC. Translated: CALHPDGYTF.

V and J are TRBV11-3 and TRBJ2-1; weak D call: TRBD1 (6 bases). Trimming cost V 3 bases and J 4 bases, with 10 bases left between them. Germline assignment: CDR1 SGHNT and CDR2 YENEEA. The CDR3 runs 14 residues. In DNA, the CDR3 is TGTGCCAGCAGCTTTGGGACAACATACAATGAGCAGTTCTTC. Its translation: CASSFGTTYNEQFF.

This chain uses TRBV29-1 with TRBJ1-3, with a possible D match to TRBD1 (6 bases). The CDR3 totals 13 residues. CDR1 is SQVTM, CDR2 ANQGSEA, per germline. The V and J ends lost 7 bases and 4 bases respectively, with 14 bases between them. The CDR3 sequence is CSANRVGGNTIYF. The CDR3 DNA follows: TGCAGCGCGAACAGGGTGGGGGGAAACACCATATATTTT.

The V and J genes are TRBV20-1 and TRBJ2-1; D ambiguous. The CDR3 covers 11 residues. The V gene lost 6 bases and the J gene lost 8 bases, with 11 bases spanning the gap. Germline lookup yields CDR1 DFQATT and CDR2 SNEGSKA (reference sequence). The CDR3 nucleotides read TGCAGTGCGGAGATAGCAGATGAGCAGTTCTTC. Translation: CSAEIADEQFF.

The genes are TRBV12-3 or TRBV12-4 and TRBJ1-1; TRBD1 aligns across 7 bases. CDR3 length: 13 amino acids. V dropped 6 bases and J dropped 8; count of bases not matched to a gene: 9. CDR3 protein: CASSLQGLLEAFF. CDR3 nucleotides: TGTGCCAGCAGCCTACAGGGGTTACTAGAAGCTTTCTTT.

The V call is TRBV30, the J call TRBJ1-3; D uncertain. This CDR3 has 13 residues. CDR1 and CDR2 from the germline V gene are GTSNPN and SVGIG (reference sequence). Trimming pared 4 bases from V and 0 bases from J, leaving 7 bases between. This CDR3 reads CAWTFFSGNTIYF. In DNA form, the CDR3 reads TGTGCCTGGACGTTTTTCTCTGGAAACACCATATATTTT.

The chain employs TRBV3-1 (or the pseudogene TRBV3-2) and TRBJ1-5; D gene uncertain. Germline V lookup: CDR1 LGHDT, CDR2 YNNKEL (reference sequence). Trimming left V 0 bases short and J 4 bases short, with 4 bases between. The CDR3 length is 13 residues. CDR3 DNA: TGTGCCAGCAGCCAAGATCTAAATCAGCCCCAGCATTTT. Amino acids: CASSQDLNQPQHF.

In DNA, the CDR3 is TGTGCCAGCAGCAGATTAGAGGACAGGGAGGACGAGCAGTACTTC. Translating it yields CASSRLEDREDEQYF. This chain connects TRBV21-1 to TRBJ2-7; the table assigns TRBD1, which was not confirmed against the DNA. TRBV21-1 is a known pseudogene. The CDR3 is 15 amino acids.